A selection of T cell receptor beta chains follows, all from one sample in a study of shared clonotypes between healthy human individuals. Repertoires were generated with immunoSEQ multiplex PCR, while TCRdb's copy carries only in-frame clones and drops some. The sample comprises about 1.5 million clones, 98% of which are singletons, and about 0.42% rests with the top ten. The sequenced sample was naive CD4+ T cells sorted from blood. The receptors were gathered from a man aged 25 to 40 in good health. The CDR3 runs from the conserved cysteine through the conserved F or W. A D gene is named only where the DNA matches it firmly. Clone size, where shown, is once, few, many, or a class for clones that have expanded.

TGCGCCAGCAGCTTGGACAGGGGGCTAATTGAAGCTTTCTTT,CASSLDRGLIEAFF,TRBD1,TRBV5-1,TRBJ1-1,-
TGTGCCAGCAGCACGACTAGCGGAACTCCGGATACGCAGTATTTT,CASSTTSGTPDTQYF,TRBD2,TRBV9,TRBJ2-3,-
TGTGCCAGTAGTATGGAGGGCAGGTCCGGGCAGTACTTC,CASSMEGRSGQYF,-,TRBV19,TRBJ2-7,-
TGTGCCAGCACCAGACAGGGGAAGACTGAAGCTTTCTTT,CASTRQGKTEAFF,TRBD1,TRBV6-5,TRBJ1-1,-
TGTGCCAGCAGCTTGATCCCTGGCGGGGCCAAAAACATTCAGTACTTC,CASSLIPGGAKNIQYF,-,TRBV7-9,TRBJ2-4,-
TGTGCCAGCAGCTCCCCTTATAGAGAGCAGTACTTC,CASSSPYREQYF,-,TRBV7-9,TRBJ2-7,-
TGTGCCAGCAGTTTGCGCTCAGCGGGACTAGCGAGCAATACGCAGTATTTT,CASSLRSAGLASNTQYF,TRBD2,TRBV27,TRBJ2-3,-
TGTGCCAGCAGCTTGGACGGGTTGCAAGAGACCCAGTACTTC,CASSLDGLQETQYF,-,TRBV7-8,TRBJ2-5,-
TGTGCCAGCAGTTACGGGGGCAGGGAACGTCCGCCCCAGCATTTT,CASSYGGRERPPQHF,-,TRBV6-9,TRBJ1-5,-
TGTGCCAGCTCACCCGGGACAGGGGAACAAGAGACCCAGTACTTC,CASSPGTGEQETQYF,TRBD1,TRBV18,TRBJ2-5,-
TGCAGCGTTGTGGTGATGAGTGGAAACACCATATATTTT,CSVVVMSGNTIYF,-,TRBV29-1,TRBJ1-3,-
TGTGCCAGTACGAGTTGGACTCACCGGTCCGGGGAGCTGTTTTTT,CASTSWTHRSGELFF,-,TRBV19,TRBJ2-2,-
TGCGCCAGCAGCTTGGACAGGGTGGAGACCCAGTACTTC,CASSLDRVETQYF,-,TRBV5-1,TRBJ2-5,few
TGCAGCGTTGTACCGGTCCGTACACTTCCCGATGGCTACACCTTC,CSVVPVRTLPDGYTF,-,TRBV29-1,TRBJ1-2,-
TGTGCCAGCAGCCCTGGGGCAGGGGGTGGGGAGGCGCAGTACTTC,CASSPGAGGGEAQYF,-,TRBV7-9,TRBJ2-7,once
TGTGCCAGCAGCGCCATGGGGGCCTCCTACAATGAGCAGTTCTTC,CASSAMGASYNEQFF,-,TRBV28,TRBJ2-1,-
TGTGCCAGCAGCCAGCTGGCAGCGGGCACTGAAGCTTTCTTT,CASSQLAAGTEAFF,-,TRBV11-2,TRBJ1-1,-
TGTGCCAGCAGCTTAGCGGGGCCAGCCTACAATGAGCAGTTCTTC,CASSLAGPAYNEQFF,-,TRBV7-2,TRBJ2-1,-
TGTGCCAGCAGCTTAGGCGGGAGGGCCGCCGGGGCCAACGTCCTGACTTTC,CASSLGGRAAGANVLTF,TRBD2,TRBV7-9,TRBJ2-6,-
TGCGCCAGCAGCCAAGAGGGGGGTTTGCATGAGCAGTTCTTC,CASSQEGGLHEQFF,-,TRBV4-1,TRBJ2-1,-
TGCAGCGTTGAAACTCTATACGAGCAGTACTTC,CSVETLYEQYF,-,TRBV29-1,TRBJ2-7,-
TGCGCCAGCAGCCAAGATGGACAGGACTATGGCTACACCTTC,CASSQDGQDYGYTF,TRBD1,TRBV4-3,TRBJ1-2,-
TGTGCCAGCAGTTTATGGGGCAGGGGAGGCACAGATACGCAGTATTTT,CASSLWGRGGTDTQYF,-,TRBV27,TRBJ2-3,-
TGTGCCAGCAGGAGTAGCACAGGGGGGAACACTGAAGCTTTCTTT,CASRSSTGGNTEAFF,TRBD1,TRBV7-9,TRBJ1-1,-
TGTGCCGCCGCTGGGACAGGGGGGGAAGAGACCCAGTACTTC,CAAAGTGGEETQYF,TRBD1,TRBV15,TRBJ2-5,-
TGTGCCAGCAGTGTGAAAACAGGGAACAATCAGCCCCAGCATTTT,CASSVKTGNNQPQHF,-,TRBV2,TRBJ1-5,-
TGTGCCAGCAGCCGCACATGGCTAGCGGGAGGGCGTAACACCGGGGAGCTGTTTTTT,CASSRTWLAGGRNTGELFF,TRBD2,TRBV7-6,TRBJ2-2,-
TGCGCCAGCAGCCAAGATCGGTCGGTTCAGCCCCAGCATTTT,CASSQDRSVQPQHF,-,TRBV4-1,TRBJ1-5,-
TGTGCCAGCAGACCCTCCGGGACAGGGGGCGGCTACACCTTC,CASRPSGTGGGYTF,TRBD1,TRBV28,TRBJ1-2,-
TGTGCCAGCAACGCGTTGCGGGAGTCCTACGAGCAGTACTTC,CASNALRESYEQYF,TRBD2,TRBV2,TRBJ2-7,-
TGTGCCAGCAGTCTAAAACAGGGTGGTGGCACTGAAGCTTTCTTT,CASSLKQGGGTEAFF,-,TRBV6-1,TRBJ1-1,once
TGTGCCAGCAGTGATGCCCGACTAGCGGGCGAAGAGACCCAGTACTTC,CASSDARLAGEETQYF,TRBD2,TRBV25-1,TRBJ2-5,-
TGTGCCAGCAGCTTAGTGGGCCTCAGGACCGGGGAGCTGTTTTTT,CASSLVGLRTGELFF,-,TRBV7-9,TRBJ2-2,-